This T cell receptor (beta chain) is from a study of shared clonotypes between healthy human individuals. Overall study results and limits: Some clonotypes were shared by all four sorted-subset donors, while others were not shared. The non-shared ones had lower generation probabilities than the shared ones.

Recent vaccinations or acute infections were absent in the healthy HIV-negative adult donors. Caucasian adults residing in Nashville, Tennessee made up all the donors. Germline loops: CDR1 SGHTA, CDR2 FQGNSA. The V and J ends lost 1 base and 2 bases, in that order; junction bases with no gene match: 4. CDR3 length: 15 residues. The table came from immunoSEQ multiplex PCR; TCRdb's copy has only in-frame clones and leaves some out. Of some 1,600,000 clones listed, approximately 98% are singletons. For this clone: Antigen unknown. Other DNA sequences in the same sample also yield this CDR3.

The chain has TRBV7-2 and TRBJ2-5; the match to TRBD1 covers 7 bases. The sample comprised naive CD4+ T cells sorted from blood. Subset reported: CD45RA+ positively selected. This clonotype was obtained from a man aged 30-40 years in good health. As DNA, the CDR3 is TGTGCCAGCAGCTTAGGAGACAGGGATCAAGAGACCCAGTACTTC. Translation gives CASSLGDRDQETQYF.